One and the same sample provided the 4 T cell receptor beta chains below, sequenced in a study of cytomegalovirus exposure and HLA in healthy donors. The PCR contained 60 Vbeta and 13 Jbeta primers. Sequencing used immunoSEQ multiplex PCR; TCRdb keeps in-frame clones, though not all of them. Here the sample spans around 150,000 clones, around 73% being singletons. The sample taken for sequencing was PBMCs. The receptors here all came from a male donor in good health and CMV-seronegative.

This clone has a handful of counts. The sample carries other DNA sequences with the same CDR3. The V call is TRBV28, the J call TRBJ1-5; 8 positions match TRBD1. This CDR3 spans 17 amino acids. After removal of 2 bases from V and 0 bases from J, the junction contained 6 bases not matched to a gene. Germline CDR1 is MDHEN and CDR2 is SYDVKM. In DNA, the CDR3 is TGTGCCAGCAGTTTAGGGGCAGGGGGCTATAGCAATCAGCCCCAGCATTTT. Protein sequence: CASSLGAGGYSNQPQHF.

This clone was counted a few times. The chain has TRBV4-3 and TRBJ1-3; D not certain. This CDR3 has 15 amino acids. V shed 2 bases and J shed 4 bases, with 12 bases lying between them. The germline CDR1 and CDR2 sequences are LGHNA and YSLEER. The chain's CDR3 is CASSQFGREGNTIYF. The CDR3 bases are TGCGCCAGCAGCCAATTTGGGAGAGAGGGAAACACCATATATTTT.

The table lists this clone with a few counts. V gene TRBV30 combines with J gene TRBJ2-7, with 14 bases identical to TRBD2. The germline V gene encodes CDR1 GTSNPN and CDR2 SVGIG (reference sequence). The ends lost 4 bases at V and 7 bases at J; junction bases unmatched: 9. CDR3 size: 15 residues. The CDR3 is CAWTRGLAGAREQYF. CDR3 DNA sequence: TGTGCCTGGACTAGGGGACTAGCGGGAGCGCGGGAGCAGTACTTC.

The gene calls are TRBV7-2 and TRBJ2-2; 7 bases are a match to TRBD2. The CDR3 length is 16 residues. Germline loops: CDR1 SGHTA, CDR2 FQGNSA. The V gene end was trimmed by 1 base and the J gene end by 4 bases; junction bases not matched to a gene: 6. CDR3 region: CASSLVGGVGTGELFF. DNA of the CDR3: TGTGCCAGCAGCTTAGTGGGAGGGGTAGGCACCGGGGAGCTGTTTTTT. Filled out from reference TRBV7-2 and TRBJ2-2, the complete variable domain reads GAGVSQSPSNKVTEKGKDVELRCDPISGHTALYWYRQSLGQGLEFLIYFQGNSAPDKSGLPSDRFSAERTGGSVSTLTIQRTQQEDSAVYLCASSLVGGVGTGELFFGEGSRLTVL.